A selection of T cell receptor beta chains follows, all from one sample in a study of cytomegalovirus exposure and HLA in healthy donors. Clones were read by immunoSEQ multiplex PCR, and TCRdb kept only the in-frame ones, dropping some. The sample shows more than 250,000 clones, less than 95% of them seen only once. The specimen was PBMCs. These receptor sequences come from a young woman in good health and CMV-seronegative. Both conserved end residues are part of each CDR3. A D gene is named only where the DNA matches it firmly. Part of the rows lack a size; the others show once, few, many or a class for expanded clones.

NA	NA	TRBV14	TRBJ2-7	CASSPGIAVYEQYF	TGTGCCAGCAGCCCCGGGATAGCAGTCTACGAGCAGTACTTC
NA	TRBD2	TRBV6-1	TRBJ2-1	CASSEATSGDYNEQFF	TGTGCCAGCAGTGAAGCAACTAGCGGCGATTACAATGAGCAGTTCTTC
NA	NA	TRBV28	TRBJ2-2	CASSLAQGNTGELFF	TGTGCCAGCAGTTTAGCGCAGGGGAACACCGGGGAGCTGTTTTTT
NA	NA	TRBV5-1	TRBJ1-2	CASSLVLGNNYGYTF	TGCGCCAGCAGCTTGGTTCTGGGGAACAACTATGGCTACACCTTC
once	NA	TRBV29-1	TRBJ2-1	CSVGTGFHEQFF	TGCAGCGTTGGAACAGGGTTCCATGAGCAGTTCTTC
NA	NA	TRBV28	TRBJ2-3	CASSSDLGLPGDTQYF	TGTGCCAGCAGTTCCGATTTGGGGCTCCCCGGAGATACGCAGTATTTT
NA	NA	TRBV11-3	TRBJ2-7	CASSSKTGRYEQYF	TGTGCCAGCAGCTCCAAGACAGGGAGGTACGAGCAGTACTTC
NA	NA	TRBV4-3	TRBJ2-7	CASSQGTPYEQYF	TGCGCCAGCAGCCAGGGGACCCCCTACGAGCAGTACTTC
many	TRBD1	TRBV4-2	TRBJ1-2	CASSQAGTGMDGYTF	TGTGCCAGCAGCCAAGCGGGGACAGGGATGGATGGCTACACCTTC
NA	NA	TRBV4-3	TRBJ2-3	CASSQISLGDTQYF	TGCGCCAGCAGCCAAATCAGTCTGGGAGATACGCAGTATTTT
NA	TRBD2	TRBV4-1	TRBJ2-1	CASSHLPSGGDNEQFF	TGCGCCAGCAGTCACCTTCCTAGCGGGGGGGACAATGAGCAGTTCTTC
NA	NA	TRBV27	TRBJ2-7	CASSRASGYEQYF	TGTGCCAGCAGTCGGGCTTCGGGATACGAGCAGTACTTC
NA	TRBD1	TRBV19	TRBJ2-7	CASRDRGQGEQYF	TGTGCCAGCAGGGACAGGGGGCAAGGCGAGCAGTACTTC
once	TRBD1	TRBV9	TRBJ1-2	CASSVAGGTDGYTF	TGTGCCAGCAGCGTAGCTGGGGGGACAGACGGCTACACCTTC
NA	TRBD1	TRBV7-6	TRBJ2-3	CASSRPRTGGTDTQYF	TGTGCCAGCAGCCGACCCAGGACAGGGGGCACAGATACGCAGTATTTT
NA	TRBD2	TRBV29-1	TRBJ2-1	CSVEVPGTSGSENEQFF	TGCAGCGTTGAAGTGCCGGGGACTAGCGGGAGTGAGAATGAGCAGTTCTTC
NA	NA	TRBV7-9	TRBJ2-7	CASSPGQTYEQYF	TGTGCCAGCAGCCCAGGACAGACCTACGAGCAGTACTTC
NA	NA	TRBV2	TRBJ2-3	CASMGGRGTDTQYF	TGTGCCAGCATGGGTGGACGGGGTACAGATACGCAGTATTTT
NA	TRBD1	TRBV5-1	TRBJ2-2	CASKGQGAPGGELFF	TGCGCCAGCAAGGGACAGGGGGCTCCGGGCGGGGAGCTGTTTTTT
NA	NA	TRBV21-1	TRBJ2-7	CASSTPGQGVYEQYF	TGTGCCAGCAGCACCCCGGGACAGGGAGTCTACGAGCAGTACTTC
NA	TRBD2	TRBV29-1	TRBJ2-3	CSVKGRGGTDTQYF	TGCAGCGTCAAGGGGAGGGGAGGAACAGATACGCAGTATTTT
NA	NA	TRBV9	TRBJ2-5	CASSVGGQQETQYF	TGTGCCAGCAGCGTAGGCGGACAGCAAGAGACCCAGTACTTC
NA	NA	TRBV6-6	TRBJ1-5	CASVPGRGGVAQPQHF	TGTGCCAGCGTACCAGGCCGGGGGGGGGTGGCTCAGCCCCAGCATTTT
few	NA	TRBV28	TRBJ2-7	CASGSSRGWAYEQYF	TGTGCCAGCGGGTCCAGTCGGGGGTGGGCCTACGAGCAGTACTTC
once	NA	TRBV9	TRBJ2-5	CASSSYTSGETQYF	TGTGCCAGCAGTTCTTACACATCGGGAGAGACCCAGTACTTC
NA	NA	TRBV6-4	TRBJ1-4	CASSATRGTEGKLFF	TGTGCCAGCAGTGCTACCAGGGGCACGGAGGGAAAACTGTTTTTT
NA	NA	TRBV4-1	TRBJ2-2	CASSPQGTTGELFF	TGCGCCAGCAGTCCCCAGGGGACAACCGGGGAGCTGTTTTTT
once	NA	TRBV5-1	TRBJ1-2	CASSPEGGNYGYTF	TGCGCCAGCAGCCCGGAGGGCGGTAACTATGGCTACACCTTC
NA	NA	TRBV7-5	TRBJ2-7	CARSFFPSSGRGYEQYF	TGTGCCAGAAGCTTCTTCCCCTCTAGCGGGAGAGGGTACGAGCAGTACTTC
NA	NA	TRBV9	TRBJ1-3	CASSPLGASSGNTIYF	TGTGCCAGCAGCCCCCTGGGAGCTAGCTCTGGAAACACCATATATTTT
NA	TRBD2	TRBV7-3	TRBJ2-3	CASSHTSGRALSTDTQYF	TGTGCCAGCAGCCACACTAGCGGGAGGGCCCTTAGCACAGATACGCAGTATTTT
NA	TRBD2	TRBV2	TRBJ2-2	CASSETAGGFTGELFF	TGTGCCAGCAGTGAAACAGCGGGAGGTTTCACCGGGGAGCTGTTTTTT
NA	NA	TRBV5-6	TRBJ2-7	CASSLAGSYEQYF	TGTGCCAGCAGCTTGGCTGGATCCTACGAGCAGTACTTC
NA	TRBD1	TRBV28	TRBJ2-7	CASSFADRGKIYEQYF	TGTGCCAGCAGTTTTGCGGACAGGGGAAAGATCTACGAGCAGTACTTC
NA	TRBD1	TRBV5-1	TRBJ2-7	CASSLGQGLDYEQYF	TGCGCCAGCAGCTTAGGACAGGGACTGGACTACGAGCAGTACTTC
NA	NA	TRBV13	TRBJ2-2	CASSLGPNVGELFF	TGTGCCAGCAGCTTAGGCCCAAACGTCGGGGAGCTGTTTTTT
NA	TRBD2	TRBV7-2	TRBJ2-3	CASSLMTLAGVFTDTQYF	TGTGCCAGCAGCCTGATGACTCTAGCGGGAGTTTTTACAGATACGCAGTATTTT
NA	NA	TRBV7-6	TRBJ2-1	CASSLGKQGSYNEQFF	TGTGCCAGCAGCTTAGGAAAGCAAGGCTCCTACAATGAGCAGTTCTTC
NA	NA	TRBV15	TRBJ2-7	CATRADSTLYEQYF	TGTGCCACCAGGGCGGACAGCACACTCTACGAGCAGTACTTC
once	TRBD2	TRBV27	TRBJ2-1	CASSVASGEIYNEQFF	TGCGCCAGCAGTGTGGCTAGCGGAGAGATCTACAATGAGCAGTTCTTC
many	NA	TRBV27	TRBJ1-1	CASSLSRPPGTEAFF	TGTGCCAGCAGTTTATCTCGGCCCCCAGGAACTGAAGCTTTCTTT
NA	TRBD2	TRBV9	TRBJ2-1	CASNPSGSGHEQFF	TGTGCCAGCAACCCTAGCGGGAGCGGGCATGAGCAGTTCTTC
once	NA	TRBV7-9	TRBJ2-7	CASSPPRGSRTYEQYF	TGTGCCAGCAGCCCCCCCCGGGGGAGCCGGACCTACGAGCAGTACTTC
NA	TRBD1	TRBV19	TRBJ2-7	CASSSGTGSYEQYF	TGTGCCAGCTCGAGCGGGACAGGGTCCTACGAGCAGTACTTC
NA	NA	TRBV19	TRBJ1-4	CASSGDRITGEKLFF	TGTGCCAGTAGCGGCGACCGGATAACAGGGGAAAAACTGTTTTTT
NA	NA	TRBV5-1	TRBJ1-3	CASRSPPGNTIYF	TGCGCCAGCAGGTCCCCTCCTGGAAACACCATATATTTT
NA	NA	TRBV5-1	TRBJ2-1	CASSWGLQAFEQFF	TGCGCCAGCAGCTGGGGACTGCAGGCCTTTGAGCAGTTCTTC
NA	NA	TRBV19	TRBJ1-1	CASSLGGTHTEAFF	TGTGCCAGTAGTTTGGGGGGGACGCACACTGAAGCTTTCTTT
NA	TRBD2	TRBV4-2	TRBJ2-1	CASSRSGTSGNNEQFF	TGTGCCAGCAGCCGGTCCGGGACTAGCGGGAACAATGAGCAGTTCTTC
NA	TRBD1	TRBV5-4	TRBJ1-1	CASSLADRGRRGTEAFF	TGTGCCAGCAGCTTGGCCGACAGGGGGCGTCGGGGCACTGAAGCTTTCTTT